The source of this TCR beta chain is a study of blood T cell repertoires in COVID-19. For the study at large: Italy, Spain and the United States were the sources of the convalescent and acute COVID-19 samples.

Authors' analysis steps: Quantification of nucleated cells was approximated via reference gene primer amplification. Assay used: immunoSEQ multiplex PCR; TCRdb lists only in-frame clones, some missing. That table supplies the V and J calls and clone size; D and trimming were determined from the DNA. The sample contains 110,000 or so clones, 80% to 90% of which appear only once. V lost 6 bases, J lost 5 bases, and 16 bases lay in between. The CDR3 is made up of 14 amino acids. CDR1 and CDR2 from the germline V gene are KGHSH and LQKENI. The sequencing input was peripheral blood. This chain uses TRBV18 with TRBJ1-1; no clear D. The TCR was taken from a man aged 70 or older with active or convalescent COVID-19. CDR3 amino acids: CASSHVGSQTEAFF. The DNA for the CDR3 is TGTGCCAGCTCCCATGTCGGGTCCCAAACTGAAGCTTTCTTT.